The rows below give T cell receptor beta chains drawn from one sample of a study of cytomegalovirus exposure and HLA in healthy donors. This table comes from immunoSEQ multiplex PCR, and its TCRdb copy is limited to in-frame clones, with some not included. The sample yields 150,000 to 200,000 clones, roughly 76% seen once. The sequenced sample consisted of PBMCs. The origin of the receptors is a woman aged 18-29 years in good health and CMV-seropositive. Both conserved end residues are part of each CDR3. D genes are given only for firm matches. Clone sizes are given selectively: once, few, many, or a class where the clone is expanded.

j_gene: TRBJ2-3
d_gene: -
abundance: -
v_gene: TRBV28
CDR3nt: TGTGCCAGCAGCCCCATCAGAACAGGATCACATACGCAGTATTTT
CDR3aa: CASSPIRTGSHTQYF

j_gene: TRBJ2-7
d_gene: TRBD2
abundance: -
v_gene: TRBV28
CDR3nt: TGTGCCAGCAGTTTAGCAGGCGGGGGGAGCTCCTACGAGCAGTACTTC
CDR3aa: CASSLAGGGSSYEQYF

j_gene: TRBJ1-1
d_gene: -
abundance: -
v_gene: TRBV4-1
CDR3nt: TGCGCCAGCAGCCAAGGGGGTAGGGGGGGCTTTGGCACTGAAGCTTTCTTT
CDR3aa: CASSQGGRGGFGTEAFF

j_gene: TRBJ1-2
d_gene: -
abundance: -
v_gene: TRBV6-5
CDR3nt: TGTGCCAGCAGTTACAAGGGGGAACGACCCTACACCTTC
CDR3aa: CASSYKGERPYTF

j_gene: TRBJ1-1
d_gene: TRBD1
abundance: -
v_gene: TRBV5-1
CDR3nt: TGCGCCAGCAGGCCCGGGACAGGGCTCGGGACTGAAGCTTTCTTT
CDR3aa: CASRPGTGLGTEAFF

j_gene: TRBJ2-3
d_gene: TRBD2
abundance: -
v_gene: TRBV6-1
CDR3nt: TGTGCCAGCAGTGCCTCAAGCGGGGGCGCAGATACGCAGTATTTT
CDR3aa: CASSASSGGADTQYF

j_gene: TRBJ1-2
d_gene: TRBD1
abundance: -
v_gene: TRBV6-1
CDR3nt: TGTGCCAGCGTAGATCCCGGGACAGGGCTCTATGGCTACACCTTC
CDR3aa: CASVDPGTGLYGYTF

j_gene: TRBJ1-1
d_gene: -
abundance: -
v_gene: TRBV6-5
CDR3nt: TGTGCCAGCTTCGCAGGGGAGAACACTGAAGCTTTCTTT
CDR3aa: CASFAGENTEAFF

j_gene: TRBJ1-1
d_gene: TRBD1
abundance: few
v_gene: TRBV4-3
CDR3nt: TGCGCCAGCAGCCAAGTGACAGGGCCATCCACTGAAGCTTTCTTT
CDR3aa: CASSQVTGPSTEAFF

j_gene: TRBJ1-5
d_gene: -
abundance: once
v_gene: TRBV7-8
CDR3nt: TGTGCCAGCAGCTTAGGAACAACCCATCAGCCCCAGCATTTT
CDR3aa: CASSLGTTHQPQHF

j_gene: TRBJ2-7
d_gene: -
abundance: -
v_gene: TRBV5-6
CDR3nt: TGTGCCAGCAGCCCCACAGGGTTCTACGAGCAGTACTTC
CDR3aa: CASSPTGFYEQYF

j_gene: TRBJ2-7
d_gene: -
abundance: once
v_gene: TRBV18
CDR3nt: TGTGCCAGCTCACCAGGGGCCGAGCAGTACTTC
CDR3aa: CASSPGAEQYF

j_gene: TRBJ2-2
d_gene: TRBD2
abundance: once
v_gene: TRBV27
CDR3nt: TGTGCCAGCAGTCTAGGACTAGCGCAAGCTGGGGAGCTGTTTTTT
CDR3aa: CASSLGLAQAGELFF

j_gene: TRBJ2-2
d_gene: -
abundance: -
v_gene: TRBV25-1
CDR3nt: TGTGCCAGCAGCCGCAGGAACGGGGAGCTGTTTTTT
CDR3aa: CASSRRNGELFF

j_gene: TRBJ2-7
d_gene: -
abundance: -
v_gene: TRBV6-5
CDR3nt: TGTGCCAGCAGCCTGGGGCAAGGTGCCGAGCAGTACTTC
CDR3aa: CASSLGQGAEQYF

j_gene: TRBJ2-5
d_gene: -
abundance: -
v_gene: TRBV15
CDR3nt: TGTGCCACCAGCAGCGGTCGAGAGACCCAGTACTTC
CDR3aa: CATSSGRETQYF

j_gene: TRBJ1-3
d_gene: -
abundance: -
v_gene: TRBV18
CDR3nt: TGTGCCAGCTCCCTTCCGGGTCGGGAAGACACCATATATTTT
CDR3aa: CASSLPGREDTIYF